A selection of T cell receptor beta chains follows, all from one sample in a study of low-dose radiotherapy and immunotherapy resistance in tumors. MiXCR, run by TCRdb on the reads, gives a single entry per CDR3 protein. The sample includes tens of thousands of distinct CDR3 sequences, roughly a sixth of them seen just once. Sequencing used PBMCs, obtained before treatment. The receptors here all came from a male donor with prostate cancer. Both conserved end residues are part of each CDR3. The D gene is left open where the match is weak. Not all rows give a size; the values are once, few, many and, for expanded clones, a class.

J gene,V gene,clone size,D gene,CDR3 protein,CDR3 DNA
TRBJ2-7,TRBV3-1,many,.,CASSQDAGDEQYF,TGTGCCAGCAGCCAAGATGCCGGGGACGAGCAGTACTTC
TRBJ2-5,TRBV7-9,many,TRBD1,CASSSGDRGMETQYF,TGTGCCAGCAGCTCCGGGGACAGGGGTATGGAGACCCAGTACTTC
TRBJ2-7,TRBV5-4,.,TRBD1,CASSRTGGVNEQYF,TGTGCCAGCAGCCGCACAGGGGGCGTAAACGAGCAGTACTTC
TRBJ2-5,TRBV29-1,many,TRBD2,CSVPSGVSQTQYF,TGCAGCGTTCCTAGCGGGGTTTCACAGACCCAGTACTTC
TRBJ2-7,TRBV27,few,.,CASSRGGGSFYEQYF,TGTGCCAGCAGTAGAGGAGGGGGGTCGTTCTACGAGCAGTACTTC
TRBJ2-7,TRBV7-9,many,.,CASSPKSQGREQYF,TGTGCCAGCAGCCCCAAGTCGCAGGGAAGGGAGCAGTACTTC
TRBJ1-3,TRBV10-3,many,.,CAISEASFAGNTIYF,TGTGCCATCAGTGAGGCCTCATTCGCTGGAAACACCATATATTTT
TRBJ1-5,TRBV7-2,many,TRBD1,CASSPGQVDNQPQHF,TGTGCCAGCAGCCCGGGACAGGTCGACAATCAGCCCCAGCATTTT
TRBJ1-4,TRBV27,many,.,CASSALPASTNEKLFF,TGTGCCAGCAGTGCCTTGCCGGCTTCAACTAATGAAAAACTGTTTTTT
TRBJ1-3,TRBV3-1,.,.,CASSQNAGFSGNTIYF,TGTGCCAGCAGCCAAAATGCGGGCTTCTCTGGAAACACCATATATTTT
TRBJ1-1,TRBV18,many,.,CASSLAGWRPEAFF,TGTGCCAGCTCACTGGCAGGGTGGCGCCCTGAAGCTTTCTTT
TRBJ1-5,TRBV19,many,.,CASEVLGNQPQHF,TGTGCCAGTGAAGTCCTCGGGAATCAGCCCCAGCATTTT
TRBJ1-1,TRBV7-6,many,.,CASSLGGILPRANTEAFF,TGTGCCAGCAGCTTAGGGGGCATTCTACCCCGGGCGAACACTGAAGCTTTCTTT
TRBJ1-6,TRBV3-1,many,.,CASSQGRNSPLHF,TGTGCCAGCAGCCAGGGTAGAAATTCACCCCTCCACTTT
TRBJ2-1,TRBV3-1,many,TRBD2,CASSHPYGTINEQFF,TGTGCCAGCAGCCATCCTTACGGGACTATCAATGAGCAGTTCTTC
TRBJ2-6,TRBV7-9,many,TRBD1,CASSKRLRGRLETGANVLTF,TGTGCCAGCAGCAAGCGGCTCAGGGGGCGCCTGGAAACCGGGGCCAACGTCCTGACTTTC
TRBJ2-3,TRBV4-1,many,.,CASSQEPSTDTQYF,TGCGCCAGCAGCCAAGAACCCAGCACAGATACGCAGTATTTT
TRBJ1-2,TRBV18,many,.,CASSPPRGRGLHNYGYTF,TGTGCCAGCTCACCACCCCGGGGCAGGGGCCTCCATAACTATGGCTACACCTTC
TRBJ2-1,TRBV9,many,.,CASSVLGADEQFF,TGTGCCAGCAGCGTACTCGGGGCCGATGAGCAGTTCTTC
TRBJ2-7,TRBV12-3/TRBV12-4,many,.,CASSLGPGSYEQYF,TGTGCCAGCAGCCTCGGACCCGGCTCCTACGAGCAGTACTTC
TRBJ2-1,TRBV10-3,many,TRBD2,CAISGTSGGTANEQFF,TGTGCCATCAGTGGGACTAGCGGGGGGACAGCGAATGAGCAGTTCTTC
TRBJ2-3,TRBV6-1,many,.,CASSDTRTDTQYF,TGTGCCAGCAGTGATACGCGGACAGATACGCAGTATTTT
TRBJ2-1,TRBV6-1,many,.,CASSEFPRAPERKQFF,TGTGCCAGCAGTGAATTCCCAAGAGCACCCGAGAGGAAGCAGTTCTTC
TRBJ1-3,TRBV29-1,.,.,CSVEDPNYGYTIYF,TGCAGCGTTGAAGATCCCAATTACGGTTACACCATATATTTT
TRBJ2-3,TRBV6-5,many,TRBD1,CATLPWGQGGSDTQYF,TGTGCCACCCTCCCATGGGGACAGGGAGGTTCAGATACGCAGTATTTT
TRBJ1-3,TRBV7-9,many,.,CASSPYGGNTIYF,TGTGCCAGCAGCCCCTACGGTGGAAACACCATATATTTT
TRBJ2-7,TRBV5-1,many,.,CASSLNAEQYF,TGCGCCAGCAGCTTGAATGCCGAGCAGTACTTC
TRBJ2-7,TRBV18,few,TRBD1,CASSPGTEGSKQYF,TGTGCCAGCTCACCAGGGACAGAAGGTAGTAAGCAGTACTTC
TRBJ2-3,TRBV7-2,.,TRBD2,CASSSGTSADTQYF,TGTGCCAGCAGCTCCGGGACTAGCGCAGATACGCAGTATTTT
TRBJ2-1,TRBV7-2,many,TRBD1,CASSLETGGYNEQFF,TGTGCCAGCAGCTTAGAGACAGGGGGCTACAATGAGCAGTTCTTC
TRBJ1-1,TRBV13,many,.,CASSLVSTSKFF,TGTGCCAGCAGCTTAGTTTCGACTTCGAAATTCTTT
TRBJ2-5,TRBV29-1,many,TRBD2,CSARPGGETQYF,TGCAGCGCACGCCCGGGGGGAGAGACCCAGTACTTC
TRBJ1-5,TRBV20-1,.,.,CSAMGGVNGGNQPQHF,TGCAGTGCCATGGGGGGGGTAAATGGGGGCAATCAGCCCCAGCATTTT
TRBJ1-4,TRBV29-1,many,TRBD1,CSVSGGDATNEKLFF,TGCAGCGTTTCAGGGGGTGATGCAACTAATGAAAAACTGTTTTTT
TRBJ2-1,TRBV19,many,TRBD1,CASSIGGGTGTYNEQFF,TGTGCCAGTAGTATAGGGGGGGGGACAGGGACATACAATGAGCAGTTCTTC
TRBJ2-6,TRBV7-2,many,.,CASSLLGAISGANVLTF,TGTGCCAGCAGCTTACTGGGGGCAATCTCTGGGGCCAACGTCCTGACTTTC
TRBJ2-2,TRBV9,many,.,CASSVRGRLNTGELFF,TGTGCCAGCAGCGTACGGGGCCGCTTGAACACCGGGGAGCTGTTTTTT
TRBJ2-3,TRBV6-2/TRBV6-3,many,.,CASTPRGGRTDTQYF,TGTGCCAGCACCCCCCGCGGGGGCCGGACAGATACGCAGTATTTT
TRBJ2-3,TRBV5-6,few,TRBD2,CASSSDRGLASDTQYF,TGTGCCAGCAGTAGCGACCGGGGACTAGCATCCGATACGCAGTATTTT
TRBJ2-5,TRBV7-8,.,.,CTSSGTASAGVSETQYF,TGTACCAGCAGCGGAACGGCATCGGCGGGCGTCAGTGAGACCCAGTACTTC
TRBJ2-1,TRBV5-6,.,.,CASSLAPGTHNEQFF,TGTGCCAGCAGCTTGGCCCCCGGTACCCACAATGAGCAGTTCTTC
TRBJ2-1,TRBV6-5,many,.,CASREGQYNEQFF,TGTGCCAGCAGGGAAGGACAGTACAATGAGCAGTTCTTC
TRBJ1-1,TRBV29-1,many,TRBD1,CSVEEGTGRAFF,TGCAGCGTTGAAGAGGGGACAGGGCGAGCTTTCTTT
TRBJ1-5,TRBV20-1,.,.,CSARDPRRGQPQHF,TGCAGTGCTAGAGATCCCCGGAGGGGTCAGCCCCAGCATTTT
TRBJ2-2,TRBV25-1,many,.,CASSDRAGAGELFF,TGTGCCAGCAGTGACAGGGCCGGAGCCGGGGAGCTGTTTTTT